These 14 T cell receptor beta chains came from one sample sequenced in a study of cytomegalovirus exposure and HLA in healthy donors. The PCR contained 60 Vbeta and 13 Jbeta primers. The table came from immunoSEQ multiplex PCR; TCRdb's copy has only in-frame clones and leaves some out. Here the sample spans 150,000 to 200,000 clones, 60% to 80% being singletons. Sample: PBMCs. All receptors come from a middle-aged woman in good health and CMV-seronegative.

V and J are TRBV4-2 and TRBJ2-1; 8 bases are a match to TRBD2. The CDR3 covers 19 residues. In germline, CDR1 is LGHNA, CDR2 YNFKEQ. V gave up 1 base and J gave up 3 bases; unmatched junction bases: 14. CDR3: CASSQVGRGGTSHYNEQFF. The DNA for the CDR3 is TGTGCCAGCAGCCAAGTGGGTCGGGGGGGGACTTCTCACTACAATGAGCAGTTCTTC.

The CDR3 loop is CASSSTGDGSNQPQHF. As DNA, the CDR3 is TGTGCCAGCAGTTCCACAGGGGACGGAAGCAATCAGCCCCAGCATTTT. The chain links TRBV6-6 to TRBJ1-5; TRBD1 aligns across 7 bases. CDR3 length: 16 amino acids. The germline CDR1 and CDR2 sequences are MNHNY and SVGAGI (reference sequence). V lost 4 bases, J lost 1 base, and 7 bases stayed unmatched.

There are a few counts of this clone. The genes are TRBV6-1 and TRBJ2-2; a possible D gene is TRBD1 (6 bases). Germline lookup yields CDR1 MNHNS and CDR2 SASEGT. The CDR3 is made up of 14 amino acids. Trimming removed 6 bases at V and 2 bases at J, with 10 bases between. In DNA form, the CDR3 reads TGTGCCAGCAGGAAGGGGGATAACACCGGGGAGCTGTTTTTT. Amino acid sequence: CASRKGDNTGELFF.

This chain links TRBV28 with TRBJ2-4; tentative D call: TRBD1 (6 bases). The CDR3 is 14 amino acids. The germline V gene encodes CDR1 MDHEN and CDR2 SYDVKM. V was shortened by 6 bases and J by 3 bases, with 12 bases between the two germline ends. CDR3 amino acids: CASRPGTNKNIQYF. CDR3 DNA sequence: TGTGCCAGCAGACCCGGGACAAACAAAAACATTCAGTACTTC.

The V and J genes are TRBV5-6 and TRBJ2-3; D unclear. V was pared by 0 bases and J by 4 bases, with 6 bases between. CDR1 is SGHDT, CDR2 YYEEEE, per germline. This CDR3 region has 13 residues. The CDR3 loop reads CASSLDSPDTQYF. The CDR3 nucleotides are TGTGCCAGCAGCTTGGATAGTCCAGATACGCAGTATTTT.

This clone has only one observation. The rearrangement joins TRBV7-2 to TRBJ2-1; 10 bases fit TRBD2. This CDR3 is built from 15 residues. Germline CDR1 SGHTA, CDR2 FQGNSA. V lost 5 bases, J lost 6 bases, and 7 bases stayed unmatched. CDR3 in amino acids: CASSPPGLAVNEQFF. The CDR3 DNA sequence: TGTGCCAGCAGCCCCCCCGGACTAGCGGTCAATGAGCAGTTCTTC.

Only a few counts were recorded for this clone. The chain couples TRBV5-1 to TRBJ2-7, with a weak D call TRBD2 (6 bases). This CDR3 region has 17 residues. In germline, CDR1 is SGHRS, CDR2 YFSETQ. Trimming pared 0 bases from V and 2 bases from J, leaving 18 bases between. CDR3 loop: CASSLEPQGRFAYEQYF. CDR3 nucleotide sequence: TGCGCCAGCAGCTTGGAGCCGCAAGGGAGGTTTGCCTACGAGCAGTACTTC.

The chain recombines TRBV29-1 with TRBJ2-7, with TRBD2 identical over 11 bases. This CDR3 comprises 13 residues. Germline CDR1 and CDR2: SQVTM and ANQGSEA. The V and J ends lost 4 bases and 6 bases, in that order; junction bases with no gene match: 5. The CDR3 loop reads CSVVPSGGREQYF. In DNA, the CDR3 is TGCAGCGTTGTGCCTAGCGGGGGGCGCGAGCAGTACTTC.

The V gene is TRBV6-5, the J gene TRBJ1-3; 7 bases agree with TRBD1. CDR3 length equals 15 residues. CDR1 MNHEY and CDR2 SVGAGI come from the germline V gene. The J segment lost 2 bases and the V segment lost 5 bases, leaving 6 bases of the junction unmatched. The DNA for the CDR3 is TGTGCCAGCAGTCCAGACAGGGAAACTGGAAACACCATATATTTT. It codes for CASSPDRETGNTIYF.

In its sample, this clone was seen once. This sequence joins TRBV7-8 and TRBJ2-1; 7 bases agree with TRBD1. V shed 4 bases, J shed 5 bases, and the junction held 11 bases outside the gene matches. CDR1 SGHVS and CDR2 FQNEAQ come from the germline V gene. CDR3 length: 16 residues. The CDR3 loop reads CASSSSPGQQNNEQFF. CDR3 bases: TGTGCCAGCAGCTCTAGTCCGGGACAGCAAAACAATGAGCAGTTCTTC.

The chain joins TRBV7-9 to TRBJ1-1; D remains unclear. The CDR3 spans 12 residues. Germline V gives CDR1 SEHNR, CDR2 FQNEAQ (reference sequence). V was clipped by 2 bases and J by 8 bases, with 9 bases between them. The CDR3 loop is CASSLLGDEAFF. In DNA, the CDR3 is TGTGCCAGCAGCTTACTGGGAGACGAAGCTTTCTTT.

V and J are TRBV6-6 and TRBJ2-7, with 7 nucleotides matching TRBD1. The V segment lost 2 bases and the J segment 4 bases; nucleotides outside the gene matches: 5. The CDR3 length is 14 residues. Germline V gene sequence: CDR1 MNHNY, CDR2 SVGAGI (reference sequence). CDR3 DNA sequence: TGTGCCAGCAGTTACACAGGGGTCAATTACGAGCAGTACTTC. Its protein is CASSYTGVNYEQYF.

A few counts support this clone. This chain connects TRBV5-4 to TRBJ1-2, with 12 bases aligning to TRBD1. CDR3 length: 17 residues. After removal of 4 bases from V and 8 bases from J, the junction contained 15 bases not matched to a gene. Looked up from germline, CDR1 is SGHNT and CDR2 is YYREEE (reference sequence). CDR3 sequence reads: CASSPGTGGVERWGYTF. In DNA form, the CDR3 reads TGTGCCAGCAGCCCCGGGACAGGGGGCGTCGAGAGATGGGGCTACACCTTC.

The chain recombines TRBV15 with TRBJ2-1; weak D call: TRBD2 (6 bases). CDR3 size: 15 residues. Trimming cost V 8 bases and J 10 bases, with 24 bases left between them. The germline V gene has CDR1 LNHNV and CDR2 YYDKDF (reference sequence). CDR3 in amino acids: CATLHVGGALGEQFF. DNA of the CDR3: TGTGCCACCTTGCATGTGGGAGGAGCATTAGGCGAGCAGTTCTTC.